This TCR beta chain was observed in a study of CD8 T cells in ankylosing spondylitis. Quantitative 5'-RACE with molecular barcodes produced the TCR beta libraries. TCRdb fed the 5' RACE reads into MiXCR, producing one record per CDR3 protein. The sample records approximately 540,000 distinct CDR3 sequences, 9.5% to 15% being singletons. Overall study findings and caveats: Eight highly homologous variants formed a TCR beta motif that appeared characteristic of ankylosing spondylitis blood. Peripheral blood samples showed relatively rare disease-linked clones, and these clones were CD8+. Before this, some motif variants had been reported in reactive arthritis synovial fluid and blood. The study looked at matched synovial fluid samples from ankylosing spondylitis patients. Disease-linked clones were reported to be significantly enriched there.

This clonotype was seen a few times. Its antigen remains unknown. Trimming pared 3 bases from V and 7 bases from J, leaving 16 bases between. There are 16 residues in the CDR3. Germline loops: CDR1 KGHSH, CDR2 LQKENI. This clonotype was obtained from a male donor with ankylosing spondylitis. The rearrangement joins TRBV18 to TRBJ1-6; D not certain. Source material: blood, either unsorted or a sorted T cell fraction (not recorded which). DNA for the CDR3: TGTGCCAGCTCACCTCAGCTCGTGGGAGGCAATTCACCCCTCCACTTT. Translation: CASSPQLVGGNSPLHF.